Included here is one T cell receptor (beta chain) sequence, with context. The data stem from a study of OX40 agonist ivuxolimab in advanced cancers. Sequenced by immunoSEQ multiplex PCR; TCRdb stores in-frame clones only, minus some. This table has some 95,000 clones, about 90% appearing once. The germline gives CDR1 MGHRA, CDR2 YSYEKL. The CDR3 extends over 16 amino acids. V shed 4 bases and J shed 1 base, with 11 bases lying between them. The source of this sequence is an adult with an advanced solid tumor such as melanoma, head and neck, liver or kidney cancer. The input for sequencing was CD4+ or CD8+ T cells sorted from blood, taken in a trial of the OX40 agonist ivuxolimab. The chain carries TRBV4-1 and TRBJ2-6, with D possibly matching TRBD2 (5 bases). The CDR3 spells CASSRGGESGANVLTF. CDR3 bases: TGCGCCAGCAGCCGCGGAGGAGAGTCTGGGGCCAACGTCCTGACTTTC.